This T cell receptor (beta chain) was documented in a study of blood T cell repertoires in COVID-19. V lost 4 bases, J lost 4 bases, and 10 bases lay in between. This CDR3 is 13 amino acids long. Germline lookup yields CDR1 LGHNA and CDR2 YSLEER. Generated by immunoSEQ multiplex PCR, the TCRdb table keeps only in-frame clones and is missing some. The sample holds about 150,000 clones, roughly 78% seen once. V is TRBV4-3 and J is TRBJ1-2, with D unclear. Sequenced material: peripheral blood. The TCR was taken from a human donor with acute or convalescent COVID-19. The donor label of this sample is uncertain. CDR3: CASSPTLTYGYTF. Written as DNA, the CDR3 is TGCGCCAGCAGCCCGACTCTTACCTATGGCTACACCTTC.